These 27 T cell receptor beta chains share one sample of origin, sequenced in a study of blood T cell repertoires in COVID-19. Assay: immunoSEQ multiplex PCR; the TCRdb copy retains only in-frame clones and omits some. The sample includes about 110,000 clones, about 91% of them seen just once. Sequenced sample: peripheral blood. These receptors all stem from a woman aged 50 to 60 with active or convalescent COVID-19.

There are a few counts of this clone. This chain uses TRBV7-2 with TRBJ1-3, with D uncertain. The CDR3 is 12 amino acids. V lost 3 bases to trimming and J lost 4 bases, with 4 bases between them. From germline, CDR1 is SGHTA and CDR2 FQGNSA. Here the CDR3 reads CASSFGGNTIYF. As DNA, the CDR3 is TGTGCCAGCAGCTTCGGGGGAAACACCATATATTTT.

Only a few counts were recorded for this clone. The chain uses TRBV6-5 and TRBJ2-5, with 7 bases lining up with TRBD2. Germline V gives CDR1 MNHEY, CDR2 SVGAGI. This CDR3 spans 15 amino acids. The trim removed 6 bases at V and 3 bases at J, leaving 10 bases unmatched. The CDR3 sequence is CASRPTRGRKETQYF. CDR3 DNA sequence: TGTGCCAGCAGGCCGACGCGGGGGAGGAAAGAGACCCAGTACTTC.

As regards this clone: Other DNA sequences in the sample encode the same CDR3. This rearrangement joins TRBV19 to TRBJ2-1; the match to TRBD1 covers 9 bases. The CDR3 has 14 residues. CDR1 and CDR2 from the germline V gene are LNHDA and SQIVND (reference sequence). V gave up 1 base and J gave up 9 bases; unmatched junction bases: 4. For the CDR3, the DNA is TGTGCCAGTAGTATAGGGGGGACAGGGAGTGAGCAGTTCTTC. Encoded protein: CASSIGGTGSEQFF.

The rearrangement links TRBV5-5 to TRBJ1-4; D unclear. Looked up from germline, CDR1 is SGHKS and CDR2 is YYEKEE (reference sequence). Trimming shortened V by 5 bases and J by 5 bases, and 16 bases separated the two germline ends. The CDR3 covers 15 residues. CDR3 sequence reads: CASSSEGRRNEKLFF. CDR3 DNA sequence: TGTGCCAGCAGTTCTGAGGGAAGGAGAAATGAAAAACTGTTTTTT.

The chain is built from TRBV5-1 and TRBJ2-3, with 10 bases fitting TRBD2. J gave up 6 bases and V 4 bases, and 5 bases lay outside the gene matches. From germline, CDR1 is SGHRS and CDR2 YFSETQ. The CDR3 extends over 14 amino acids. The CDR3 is CASSLAGVWDTQYF. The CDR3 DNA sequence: TGCGCCAGCAGCCTAGCGGGAGTGTGGGATACGCAGTATTTT.

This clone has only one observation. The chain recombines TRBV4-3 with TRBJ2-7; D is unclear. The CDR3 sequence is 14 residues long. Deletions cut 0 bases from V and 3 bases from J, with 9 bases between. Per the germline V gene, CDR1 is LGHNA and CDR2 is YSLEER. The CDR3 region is CASSQEVRGYEQYF. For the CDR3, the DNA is TGCGCCAGCAGCCAAGAGGTCAGAGGCTACGAGCAGTACTTC.

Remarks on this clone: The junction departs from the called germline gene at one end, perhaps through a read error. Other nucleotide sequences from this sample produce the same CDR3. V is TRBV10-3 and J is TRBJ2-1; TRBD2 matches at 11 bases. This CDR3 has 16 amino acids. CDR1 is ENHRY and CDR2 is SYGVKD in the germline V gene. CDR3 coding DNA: TGTGCCATCAGTGAACCGACTAGCGGGGCCGACAATGAACAGTTCTTC. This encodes CAISEPTSGADNEQFF.

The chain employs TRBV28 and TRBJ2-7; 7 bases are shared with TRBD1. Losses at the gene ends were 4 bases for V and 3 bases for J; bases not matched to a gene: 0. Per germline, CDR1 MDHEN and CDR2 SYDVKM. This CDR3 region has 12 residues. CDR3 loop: CASSWTGYEQYF. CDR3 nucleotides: TGTGCCAGCAGTTGGACAGGCTACGAGCAGTACTTC.

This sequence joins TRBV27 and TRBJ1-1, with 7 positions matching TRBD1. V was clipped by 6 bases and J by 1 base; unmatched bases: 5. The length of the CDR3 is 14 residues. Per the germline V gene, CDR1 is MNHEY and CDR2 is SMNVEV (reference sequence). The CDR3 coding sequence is TGTGCCAGCAGCCGGACAGGAAGGAACACTGAAGCTTTCTTT. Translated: CASSRTGRNTEAFF.

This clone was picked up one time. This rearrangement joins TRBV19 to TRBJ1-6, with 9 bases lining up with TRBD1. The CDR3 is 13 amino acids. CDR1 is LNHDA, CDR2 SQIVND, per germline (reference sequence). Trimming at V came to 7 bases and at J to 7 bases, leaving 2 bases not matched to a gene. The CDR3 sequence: CASKGQGNSPLHF. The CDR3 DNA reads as TGTGCCAGTAAGGGACAGGGAAATTCACCCCTCCACTTT.

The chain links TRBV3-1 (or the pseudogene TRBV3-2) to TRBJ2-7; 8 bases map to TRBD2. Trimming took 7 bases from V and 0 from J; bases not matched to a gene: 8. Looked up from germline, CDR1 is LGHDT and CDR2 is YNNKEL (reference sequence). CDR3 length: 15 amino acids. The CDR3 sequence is CASNRAGATSYEQYF. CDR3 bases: TGTGCCAGCAACAGAGCGGGAGCGACCTCCTACGAGCAGTACTTC.

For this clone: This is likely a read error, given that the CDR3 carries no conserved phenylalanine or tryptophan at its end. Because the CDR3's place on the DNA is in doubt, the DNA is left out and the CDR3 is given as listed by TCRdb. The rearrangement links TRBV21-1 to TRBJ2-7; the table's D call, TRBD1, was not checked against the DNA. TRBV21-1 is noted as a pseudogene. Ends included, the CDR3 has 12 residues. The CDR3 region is CASSKISDRGPP.

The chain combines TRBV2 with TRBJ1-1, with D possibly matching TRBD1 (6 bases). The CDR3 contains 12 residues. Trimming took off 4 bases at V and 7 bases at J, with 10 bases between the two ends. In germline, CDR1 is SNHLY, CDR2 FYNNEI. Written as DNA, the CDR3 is TGTGCCAGCAGTGGAACAGGGATTGAAGCTTTCTTT. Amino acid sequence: CASSGTGIEAFF.

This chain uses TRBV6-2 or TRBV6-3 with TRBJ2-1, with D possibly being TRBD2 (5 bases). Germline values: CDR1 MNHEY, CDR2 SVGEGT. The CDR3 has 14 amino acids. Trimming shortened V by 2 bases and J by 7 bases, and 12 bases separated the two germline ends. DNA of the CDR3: TGTGCCAGCAGTTACATCGGACTCCTAAATGAGCAGTTCTTC. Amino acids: CASSYIGLLNEQFF.

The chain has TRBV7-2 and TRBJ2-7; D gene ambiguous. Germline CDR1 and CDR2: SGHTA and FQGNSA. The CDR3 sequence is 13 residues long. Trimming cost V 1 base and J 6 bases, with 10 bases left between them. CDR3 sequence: CASSLGPSSEQYF. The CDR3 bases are TGTGCCAGCAGCTTAGGTCCTAGTTCCGAGCAGTACTTC. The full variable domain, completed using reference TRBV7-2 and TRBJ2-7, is GAGVSQSPSNKVTEKGKDVELRCDPISGHTALYWYRQSLGQGLEFLIYFQGNSAPDKSGLPSDRFSAERTGGSVSTLTIQRTQQEDSAVYLCASSLGPSSEQYFGPGTRLTVT.

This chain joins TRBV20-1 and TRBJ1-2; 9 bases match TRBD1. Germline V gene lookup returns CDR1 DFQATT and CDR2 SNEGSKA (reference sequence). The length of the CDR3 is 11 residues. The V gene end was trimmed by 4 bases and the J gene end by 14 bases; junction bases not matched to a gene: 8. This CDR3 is CSAIQGARRTF. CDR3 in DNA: TGCAGTGCTATACAGGGGGCCCGTCGAACCTTC.

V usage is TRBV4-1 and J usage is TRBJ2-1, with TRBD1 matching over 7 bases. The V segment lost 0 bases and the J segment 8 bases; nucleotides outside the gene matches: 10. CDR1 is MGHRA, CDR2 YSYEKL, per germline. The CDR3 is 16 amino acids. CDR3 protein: CASSQDAGTVPHEQFF. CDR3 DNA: TGCGCCAGCAGCCAAGATGCCGGGACAGTTCCCCATGAGCAGTTCTTC.

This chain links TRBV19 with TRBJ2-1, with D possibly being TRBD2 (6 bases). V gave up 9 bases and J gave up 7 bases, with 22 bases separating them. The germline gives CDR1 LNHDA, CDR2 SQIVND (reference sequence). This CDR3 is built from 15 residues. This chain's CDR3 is CASPHCGAEGNEQFF. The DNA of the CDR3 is TGTGCCAGCCCCCATTGCGGGGCAGAGGGGAATGAGCAGTTCTTC.

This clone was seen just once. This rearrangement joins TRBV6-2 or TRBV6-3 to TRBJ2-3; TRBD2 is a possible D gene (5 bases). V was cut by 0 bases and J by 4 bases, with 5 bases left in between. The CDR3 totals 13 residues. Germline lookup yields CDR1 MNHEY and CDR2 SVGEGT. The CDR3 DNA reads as TGTGCCAGCAGTTACTCGAGGGCAGATACGCAGTATTTT. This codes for CASSYSRADTQYF.

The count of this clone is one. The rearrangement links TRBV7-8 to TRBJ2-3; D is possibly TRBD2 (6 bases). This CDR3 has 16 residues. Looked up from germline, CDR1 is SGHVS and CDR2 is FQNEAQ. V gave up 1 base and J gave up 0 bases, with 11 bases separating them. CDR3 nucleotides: TGTGCCAGCAGCTTAGTGGACTACCCTAGCACAGATACGCAGTATTTT. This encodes CASSLVDYPSTDTQYF.

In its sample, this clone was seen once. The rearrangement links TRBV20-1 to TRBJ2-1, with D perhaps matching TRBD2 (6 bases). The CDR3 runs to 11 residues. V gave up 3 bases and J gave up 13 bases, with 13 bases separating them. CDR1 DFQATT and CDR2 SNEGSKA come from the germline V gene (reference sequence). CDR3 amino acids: CSASPAGRQFF. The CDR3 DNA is TGCAGTGCTAGTCCGGCGGGGAGACAGTTCTTC.

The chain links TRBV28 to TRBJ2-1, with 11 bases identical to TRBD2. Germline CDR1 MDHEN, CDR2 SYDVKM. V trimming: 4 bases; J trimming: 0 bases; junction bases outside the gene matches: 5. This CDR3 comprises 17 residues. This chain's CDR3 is CASSSAGTSGSYNEQFF. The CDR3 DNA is TGTGCCAGCAGTTCCGCCGGGACTAGCGGCTCCTACAATGAGCAGTTCTTC.

DNA of the CDR3: TGTGCCACCAGTGATCAACAGGGAGGGACCTACAATGAGCAGTTCTTC. The encoded protein is CATSDQQGGTYNEQFF. The rearrangement links TRBV24-1 to TRBJ2-1; D is perhaps TRBD2 (7 bases). Deletions cut 3 bases from V and 2 bases from J, with 13 bases between. Germline CDR1 KGHDR, CDR2 SFDVKD. This CDR3 comprises 16 residues.

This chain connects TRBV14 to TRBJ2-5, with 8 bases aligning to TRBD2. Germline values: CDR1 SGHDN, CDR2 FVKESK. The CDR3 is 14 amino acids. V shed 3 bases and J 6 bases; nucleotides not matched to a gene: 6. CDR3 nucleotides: TGTGCCAGCAGCCATTTAGCGGGATTAAAGACCCAGTACTTC. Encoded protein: CASSHLAGLKTQYF.

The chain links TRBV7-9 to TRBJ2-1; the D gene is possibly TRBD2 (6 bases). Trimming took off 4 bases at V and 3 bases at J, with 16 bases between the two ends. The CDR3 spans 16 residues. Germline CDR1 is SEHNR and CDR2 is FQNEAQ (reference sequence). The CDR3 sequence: CASSSLYASDYNEQFF. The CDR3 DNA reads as TGTGCCAGCAGCTCTTTGTATGCTAGCGACTACAATGAGCAGTTCTTC.

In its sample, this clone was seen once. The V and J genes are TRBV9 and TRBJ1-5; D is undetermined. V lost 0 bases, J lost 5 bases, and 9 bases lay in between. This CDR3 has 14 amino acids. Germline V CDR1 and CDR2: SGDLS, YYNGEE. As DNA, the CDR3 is TGTGCCAGCAGCGTAGACGGGAGGGATCAGCCCCAGCATTTT. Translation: CASSVDGRDQPQHF.

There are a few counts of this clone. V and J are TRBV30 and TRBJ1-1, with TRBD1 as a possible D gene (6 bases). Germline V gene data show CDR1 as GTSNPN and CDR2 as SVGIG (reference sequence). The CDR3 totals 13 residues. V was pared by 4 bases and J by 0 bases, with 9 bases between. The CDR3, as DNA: TGTGCCTGGATGGACAGCCTGAACACTGAAGCTTTCTTT. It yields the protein CAWMDSLNTEAFF. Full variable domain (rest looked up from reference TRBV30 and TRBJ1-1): SQTIHQWPATLVQPVGSPLSLECTVEGTSNPNLYWYRQAAGRGLQLLFYSVGIGQISSEVPQNLSASRPQDRQFILSSKKLLLSDSGFYLCAWMDSLNTEAFFGQGTRLTVV.